This TCR beta chain was captured by sequencing in a study of identical twins. General study results and limits: Abundant cord blood beta clonotypes carried fewer insertions; memory repertoires showed none.

TCRdb called the 5' RACE reads again in MiXCR, with one record for every CDR3 protein. The repertoire consists of under 450,000 distinct CDR3 sequences, with less than 20% occurring once and the leading ten covering approximately 12%. Germline CDR1 MNHEY, CDR2 SMNVEV (reference sequence). The CDR3 has 16 amino acids. After removal of 4 bases from V and 1 base from J, the junction contained 4 bases not matched to a gene. Of note for this clonotype: The antigen remains undetermined.

The sequence came from a middle-aged man in good health. The rearrangement links TRBV27 to TRBJ2-2; 9 bases agree with TRBD2. The sample taken for sequencing was naive T cells sorted from blood. The CDR3 sequence is CASSSSSGVNTGELFF. CDR3 coding DNA: TGTGCCAGCAGTTCATCTAGCGGGGTGAACACCGGGGAGCTGTTTTTT.